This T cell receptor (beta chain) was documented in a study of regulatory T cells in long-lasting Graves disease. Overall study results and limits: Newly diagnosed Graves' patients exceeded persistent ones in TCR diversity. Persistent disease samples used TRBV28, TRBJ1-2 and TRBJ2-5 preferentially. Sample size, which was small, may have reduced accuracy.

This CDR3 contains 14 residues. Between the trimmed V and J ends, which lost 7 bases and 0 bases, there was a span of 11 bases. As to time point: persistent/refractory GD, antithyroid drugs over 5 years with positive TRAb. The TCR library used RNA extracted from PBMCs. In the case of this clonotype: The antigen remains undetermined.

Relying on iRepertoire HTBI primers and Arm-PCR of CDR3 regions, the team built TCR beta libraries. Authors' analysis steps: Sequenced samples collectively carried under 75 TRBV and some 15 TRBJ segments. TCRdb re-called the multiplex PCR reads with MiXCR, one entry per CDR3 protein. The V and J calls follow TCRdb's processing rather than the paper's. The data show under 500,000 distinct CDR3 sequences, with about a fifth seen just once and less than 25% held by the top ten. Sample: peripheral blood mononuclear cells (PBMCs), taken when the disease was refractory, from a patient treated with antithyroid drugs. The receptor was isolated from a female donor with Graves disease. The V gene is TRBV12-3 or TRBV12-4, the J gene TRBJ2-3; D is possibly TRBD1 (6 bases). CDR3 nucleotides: TGTGCCAGCAAGTGGGGGCCTAGCACAGATACGCAGTATTTT. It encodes CASKWGPSTDTQYF.